The 32 T cell receptor beta chains given below trace back to one sample, sequenced in a study of patients and donors after allogeneic stem cell transplantation. TCRdb re-analysed the RT-PCR reads in MiXCR, keeping a single row per CDR3 protein. The sample records about 110,000 distinct CDR3 sequences, approximately 35% being singletons. Sequences were obtained from blood, either unsorted or a sorted T cell fraction (not recorded which). The receptors here all came from a human donor who was either an allogeneic HSCT recipient or a stem cell or donor lymphocyte infusion donor (not recorded which). It is not recorded whose cells these are; they may come from a transplant donor.

This clonotype was picked up one time. The rearrangement links TRBV29-1 to TRBJ2-7; unclear D gene. The CDR3 spans 13 residues. CDR1 SQVTM and CDR2 ANQGSEA come from the germline V gene. The germline V and J ends were trimmed by 2 bases and 2 bases, with 10 bases remaining between them. CDR3 nucleotides: TGCAGCGTTGAAAATTGGGATACCTACGAGCAGTACTTC. Protein product: CSVENWDTYEQYF.

This clonotype has more than one count but fewer than ten. The chain uses TRBV2 and TRBJ2-7, with D maybe TRBD1 (6 bases). V was shortened by 7 bases and J by 2 bases, with 12 bases between the two germline ends. Germline lookup yields CDR1 SNHLY and CDR2 FYNNEI. The CDR3 runs 13 residues. The CDR3 sequence is CASTKDSPYEQYF. CDR3 nucleotides: TGTGCCAGCACTAAGGACAGCCCCTACGAGCAGTACTTC.

This chain connects TRBV12-3 or TRBV12-4 to TRBJ2-7; D is possibly TRBD1 (5 bases). V was clipped by 5 bases and J by 6 bases, with 11 bases between them. The CDR3 covers 12 residues. The CDR3 sequence: CASSTRVVEQYF. DNA for the CDR3: TGTGCCAGCAGTACCAGGGTGGTCGAGCAGTACTTC.

This chain uses TRBV27 with TRBJ2-7; 9 nucleotides line up with TRBD2. The CDR3 loop spans 15 amino acids. Germline loops: CDR1 MNHEY, CDR2 SMNVEV (reference sequence). The V gene end was trimmed by 3 bases and the J gene end by 4 bases; junction bases not matched to a gene: 7. The CDR3 nucleotides are TGTGCCAGCAGTTTGCGGCTAGCGGGATATTACGAGCAGTACTTC. Translated: CASSLRLAGYYEQYF.

The count of this clonotype is one. The chain recombines TRBV24-1 with TRBJ2-1; 8 bases line up with TRBD1. CDR1 is KGHDR, CDR2 SFDVKD, per germline. V trimming: 3 bases; J trimming: 7 bases; junction bases outside the gene matches: 10. CDR3 length equals 16 residues. CDR3 protein: CATSDRRQGAGNEQFF. CDR3 coding DNA: TGTGCCACCAGTGATAGGCGGCAGGGGGCAGGGAATGAGCAGTTCTTC.

The V gene is TRBV12-3 or TRBV12-4, the J gene TRBJ1-4; D ambiguous. The V gene lost 6 bases and the J gene lost 8 bases, with 16 bases spanning the gap. This CDR3 spans 14 amino acids. The DNA of the CDR3 is TGTGCCAGCAGCGTCATGCGGCCCGAAGAAAAACTGTTTTTT. Translating gives CASSVMRPEEKLFF.

The genes are TRBV5-1 and TRBJ2-1, with a tentative D call TRBD1 (6 bases). The CDR3 extends over 14 amino acids. Germline CDR1 and CDR2: SGHRS and YFSETQ. V lost 4 bases to trimming and J lost 9 bases, with 17 bases between them. The CDR3: CASSPPNREGEQFF. For the CDR3, the DNA is TGCGCCAGCAGCCCCCCCAACAGGGAAGGTGAGCAGTTCTTC.

V is TRBV4-2 and J is TRBJ1-5; D is possibly TRBD1 (6 bases). CDR3 length: 17 residues. In germline, CDR1 is LGHNA, CDR2 YNFKEQ. V was pared by 0 bases and J by 6 bases, with 18 bases between. CDR3 sequence (DNA): TGTGCCAGCAGCCAAGATAGGTATTGGGGGCTTATTCAGCCCCAGCATTTT. This encodes CASSQDRYWGLIQPQHF.

The J gene is TRBJ1-1, the V gene TRBV7-9, with a possible D match to TRBD1 (6 bases). The CDR3 has 14 residues. Germline loops: CDR1 SEHNR, CDR2 FQNEAQ (reference sequence). The ends were cut back, 8 bases at V and 3 bases at J, with 16 bases in the middle. The CDR3 protein is CASGARGYDTEAFF. CDR3 in DNA: TGTGCCAGCGGGGCCAGGGGATACGACACTGAAGCTTTCTTT.

This clonotype was observed a handful of times. The chain is built from TRBV6-5 and TRBJ1-5; D unresolved. Germline V gene sequence: CDR1 MNHEY, CDR2 SVGAGI. The V gene lost 0 bases and the J gene lost 11 bases, with 17 bases spanning the gap. The CDR3 consists of 15 residues. CDR3 sequence reads: CASSYSGPRFGAQHF. As DNA, the CDR3 is TGTGCCAGCAGTTACTCCGGGCCGCGATTTGGGGCCCAGCATTTT.

This clonotype was seen a handful of times. The rearrangement uses TRBV12-3 or TRBV12-4 and TRBJ2-7, with 9 bases aligning to TRBD1. CDR3 length equals 15 residues. The V segment lost 2 bases and the J segment 4 bases; nucleotides outside the gene matches: 6. The CDR3 DNA sequence: TGTGCCAGCAGTTTATTCCGGACAGGGGAATACGAGCAGTACTTC. Encoded protein: CASSLFRTGEYEQYF.

This clonotype has a handful of counts. The chain uses TRBV4-3 and TRBJ2-3; D is unclear. Germline loops: CDR1 LGHNA, CDR2 YSLEER. Trimming stripped 0 bases from V and 5 bases from J, with 3 bases between. The CDR3 runs to 12 residues. The CDR3 sequence: CASSQEGDTQYF. The CDR3 nucleotides read TGCGCCAGCAGCCAAGAGGGAGATACGCAGTATTTT.

This clonotype has more than one count but fewer than ten. The chain links TRBV20-1 to TRBJ2-7; D might be TRBD2 (5 bases). The V gene's germline CDR1 is DFQATT and CDR2 SNEGSKA (reference sequence). The CDR3 has 13 amino acids. The V and J ends lost 3 bases and 2 bases respectively, with 11 bases between them. The CDR3 DNA follows: TGCAGTGCTAGCCGACTAAGCCCCTACGAGCAGTACTTC. This encodes CSASRLSPYEQYF.

This chain links TRBV19 with TRBJ2-1; D is possibly TRBD1 or TRBD2 (7 bases each). CDR3 length equals 14 residues. V lost 4 bases to trimming and J lost 8 bases, with 15 bases between them. In germline, CDR1 is LNHDA, CDR2 SQIVND (reference sequence). This CDR3 reads CASSTQTGRDEQFF. For the CDR3, the DNA is TGTGCCAGTAGTACCCAGACAGGGAGGGATGAGCAGTTCTTC.

V is TRBV6-5 and J is TRBJ2-1, with D possibly being TRBD1 or TRBD2 (6 bases each). In germline, CDR1 is MNHEY, CDR2 SVGAGI. There are 15 residues in the CDR3. Trimming left V 6 bases short and J 2 bases short, with 14 bases between. The CDR3 loop reads CASRRDNVAYNEQFF. DNA of the CDR3: TGTGCCAGCAGGCGGGACAATGTCGCCTACAATGAGCAGTTCTTC.

The chain is built from TRBV7-9 and TRBJ2-2; D uncertain. Deletions cut 4 bases from V and 1 base from J, with 13 bases between. CDR3 length: 16 amino acids. The germline V gene encodes CDR1 SEHNR and CDR2 FQNEAQ (reference sequence). The CDR3 loop is CASSSHFPLNTGELFF. The CDR3 DNA reads as TGTGCCAGCAGCTCGCACTTCCCCCTGAACACCGGGGAGCTGTTTTTT.

Only one count was recorded for this clonotype. The V call is TRBV6-5, the J call TRBJ2-5; D uncertain. This CDR3 is 13 amino acids long. V was shortened by 1 base and J by 4 bases, with 7 bases between the two germline ends. Germline V CDR1 and CDR2: MNHEY, SVGAGI. The CDR3 nucleotides are TGTGCCAGCAGTTACTGGGTGGGAGAGACCCAGTACTTC. Translated, it gives CASSYWVGETQYF.

V is TRBV15 and J is TRBJ1-3; D gene unclear. The CDR3 has 13 residues. Between the trimmed V and J ends, which lost 5 bases and 5 bases, there was a span of 10 bases. Germline V gene sequence: CDR1 LNHNV, CDR2 YYDKDF (reference sequence). The CDR3 protein is CATSDTVRNTIYF. DNA for the CDR3: TGTGCCACCAGCGACACAGTGAGAAACACCATATATTTT.

The rearrangement links TRBV12-3 or TRBV12-4 to TRBJ2-3; TRBD2 aligns across 11 bases. After removal of 6 bases from V and 4 bases from J, the junction contained 6 bases not matched to a gene. The CDR3 extends over 15 amino acids. Here the CDR3 reads CASSLAGGIADTQYF. The CDR3 region has the DNA TGTGCCAGCAGCCTAGCGGGAGGCATAGCAGATACGCAGTATTTT.

A single count supports this clonotype. This chain joins TRBV5-6 and TRBJ2-3; TRBD2 is a possible D gene (6 bases). The CDR3 sequence is 14 residues long. CDR1 and CDR2 (germline): SGHDT, YYEEEE. V lost 0 bases, J lost 2 bases, and 7 bases lay in between. CDR3: CASSLGGNTDTQYF. CDR3 in DNA: TGTGCCAGCAGCTTGGGCGGGAACACAGATACGCAGTATTTT.

This clonotype was detected only a few times. The V gene is TRBV29-1, the J gene TRBJ1-5; TRBD1 is a possible D gene (5 bases). From germline, CDR1 is SQVTM and CDR2 ANQGSEA. The V end lost 6 bases, the J end lost 4 bases, and 13 bases lay between the germline ends. The CDR3 runs to 13 residues. In nucleotides, the CDR3 is TGCAGCGTAGGGACCGACGAAAATCAGCCCCAGCATTTT. Its translation is CSVGTDENQPQHF.

This clonotype was seen a few times. The chain recombines TRBV20-1 with TRBJ1-1, with 10 nucleotides matching TRBD1. This CDR3 comprises 14 residues. Germline trimming cut 0 bases from V and 12 bases from J; bases unmatched to any gene: 10. The germline V gene has CDR1 DFQATT and CDR2 SNEGSKA (reference sequence). In nucleotides, the CDR3 is TGCAGTGCTAGAGATGAGGTGACAGGGGGCGGGACTTTCTTT. Protein product: CSARDEVTGGGTFF.

This clonotype was seen a handful of times. The chain combines TRBV15 with TRBJ1-2; a weak D match, TRBD1 (5 bases). CDR3 length: 15 amino acids. Germline CDR1 LNHNV, CDR2 YYDKDF (reference sequence). Trimming shortened V by 0 bases and J by 6 bases, and 14 bases separated the two germline ends. CDR3 loop: CATSRDRPSRDGYTF. CDR3 in DNA: TGTGCCACCAGCAGAGACCGGCCCTCCAGGGATGGCTACACCTTC.

The V gene is TRBV5-1, the J gene TRBJ2-5; D is undetermined. V gave up 7 bases and J gave up 2 bases, with 9 bases separating them. This CDR3 region has 12 residues. Germline CDR1 is SGHRS and CDR2 is YFSETQ. This chain's CDR3 is CASRLGQETQYF. In DNA, the CDR3 is TGCGCCAGCCGGCTAGGACAAGAGACCCAGTACTTC.

The genes are TRBV27 and TRBJ2-7; a possible D gene is TRBD1 (5 bases). This CDR3 has 13 amino acids. V was trimmed by 7 bases and J by 2 bases, leaving 12 bases between them. Germline loops: CDR1 MNHEY, CDR2 SMNVEV (reference sequence). The CDR3 reads CASIDRPTYEQYF. DNA for the CDR3: TGTGCCAGCATTGACAGACCGACCTACGAGCAGTACTTC.

This clonotype appeared a few times. V and J are TRBV5-1 and TRBJ2-1; D not certain. The CDR3 runs 15 residues. Germline loops: CDR1 SGHRS, CDR2 YFSETQ. V dropped 2 bases and J dropped 2 bases, with 11 bases sitting between them. Here the CDR3 reads CASSFAYPTYNEQFF. CDR3 sequence (DNA): TGCGCCAGCAGCTTTGCCTACCCCACCTACAATGAGCAGTTCTTC.

The genes are TRBV10-1 and TRBJ2-2; a weak D match, TRBD2 (5 bases). The CDR3 has 13 residues. Looked up from germline, CDR1 is WNHNN and CDR2 is SYGVQD (reference sequence). Between the trimmed V and J ends, which lost 8 bases and 7 bases, there was a span of 14 bases. The CDR3 sequence is CASGRTRSGELFF. The DNA of the CDR3 is TGCGCCAGCGGAAGGACTCGGAGCGGGGAGCTGTTTTTT.

This chain uses TRBV12-3 or TRBV12-4 with TRBJ2-7; D unresolved. The V end lost 3 bases, the J end lost 3 bases, and 6 bases lay between the germline ends. The CDR3 contains 12 residues. CDR3 nucleotides: TGTGCCAGCAGTTTGGGCAACTACGAGCAGTACTTC. Protein: CASSLGNYEQYF.

A few counts support this clonotype. This chain connects TRBV20-1 to TRBJ2-1, with no clear D. The CDR3 runs to 12 residues. V was shortened by 0 bases and J by 7 bases, with 7 bases between the two germline ends. The germline CDR1 and CDR2 sequences are DFQATT and SNEGSKA (reference sequence). CDR3 DNA: TGCAGTGCTAGAGATGTAAAAAATGAGCAGTTCTTC. Encoded protein: CSARDVKNEQFF.

The chain is built from TRBV12-3 or TRBV12-4 and TRBJ1-5; 7 positions agree with TRBD1. V shed 6 bases, J shed 2 bases, and the junction held 4 bases outside the gene matches. The CDR3 consists of 14 residues. The CDR3, as DNA: TGTGCCAGCAGGCCAACAGGGGGCAATCAGCCCCAGCATTTT. This codes for CASRPTGGNQPQHF.

V is TRBV7-2 and J is TRBJ1-2; D perhaps matches TRBD1 (5 bases). The germline V gene encodes CDR1 SGHTA and CDR2 FQGNSA. Trimming shortened V by 5 bases and J by 3 bases, and 10 bases separated the two germline ends. The CDR3 runs to 13 residues. The CDR3 bases are TGTGCCAGCAGCCCCGGACAAGACTATGGCTACACCTTC. Residues: CASSPGQDYGYTF. The complete variable domain, with remaining parts taken from reference TRBV7-2 and TRBJ1-2, reads GAGVSQSPSNKVTEKGKDVELRCDPISGHTALYWYRQSLGQGLEFLIYFQGNSAPDKSGLPSDRFSAERTGGSVSTLTIQRTQQEDSAVYLCASSPGQDYGYTFGSGTRLTVV.

The chain couples TRBV5-1 to TRBJ2-1; no definite D call. V lost 4 bases and J lost 6, with 11 bases in between. The germline gives CDR1 SGHRS, CDR2 YFSETQ. This CDR3 comprises 13 residues. CDR3 amino acids: CASSPAASNEQFF. The CDR3, as DNA: TGCGCCAGCAGCCCTGCCGCCTCCAATGAGCAGTTCTTC.